A single sample gave rise to the 14 T cell receptor beta chains below, sequenced in a study of blood T cell dynamics during melanoma immunotherapy. The table came from immunoSEQ multiplex PCR; TCRdb's copy has only in-frame clones and leaves some out. The profile shows approximately 23,000 clones, 89% of them singletons. Time point defined: pre-treatment baseline. This sample comprised blood, obtained from a patient treated with checkpoint blockade. The source of these receptors is a human donor with melanoma.

This chain's CDR3 is CASRLTGSYEQYF. Written as DNA, the CDR3 is TGTGCCAGCAGATTAACAGGGTCCTACGAGCAGTACTTC. The rearrangement uses TRBV28 and TRBJ2-7, with D possibly TRBD1 on 6 matching bases. Germline loops: CDR1 MDHEN, CDR2 SYDVKM. Trimming removed 6 bases from V and 1 base from J, with 10 bases in between. CDR3 length: 13 amino acids.

The J gene is TRBJ2-7, the V gene TRBV25-1; unclear D gene. V was trimmed by 1 base and J by 0 bases, leaving 7 bases between them. The CDR3 spans 14 residues. The germline V gene encodes CDR1 MGHDK and CDR2 SYGVNS. CDR3 sequence (DNA): TGTGCCAGCAGTGAATTGATTAGCTCCTACGAGCAGTACTTC. This gives the protein CASSELISSYEQYF.

The rearrangement links TRBV18 to TRBJ2-7; TRBD1 agrees at 7 bases. The CDR3 is 18 residues long. Trimming took 0 bases from V and 1 from J; bases not matched to a gene: 12. In germline, CDR1 is KGHSH, CDR2 LQKENI. In nucleotides, the CDR3 is TGTGCCAGCTCACCACCGAATATGATGGTGGGACAGTCCTACGAGCAGTACTTC. Translation: CASSPPNMMVGQSYEQYF.

The chain links TRBV5-1 to TRBJ1-1; no clear D gene. The germline V gene encodes CDR1 SGHRS and CDR2 YFSETQ. With 0 bases removed from V and 0 bases from J, the gap between germline ends came to 6 bases. The CDR3 is 14 residues long. CDR3 in amino acids: CASSLGSMNTEAFF. CDR3 in DNA: TGCGCCAGCAGCTTGGGCAGTATGAACACTGAAGCTTTCTTT.

This chain links TRBV5-1 with TRBJ2-3; D not certain. The CDR3 has 15 amino acids. Germline lookup yields CDR1 SGHRS and CDR2 YFSETQ. The V end was cut by 0 bases, the J end by 0 bases, with 8 bases between. Written as DNA, the CDR3 is TGCGCCAGCAGCTTGGGCCCAGCCAGCACAGATACGCAGTATTTT. This codes for CASSLGPASTDTQYF.

The chain joins TRBV21-1 to TRBJ2-7; TRBD1 is taken as the D call from the table, unchecked against the DNA. TRBV21-1 is designated a pseudogene. The CDR3 is 16 amino acids. CDR3 sequence: CASSPRGDRGSYEQYF. The CDR3 region has the DNA TGTGCCAGCAGCCCCCGGGGGGACAGGGGGTCCTACGAGCAGTACTTC.

The V and J genes are TRBV6-1 and TRBJ2-7, with D possibly being TRBD2 (5 bases). CDR3 size: 13 residues. Germline CDR1 is MNHNS and CDR2 is SASEGT. V was cut by 5 bases and J by 3 bases, with 11 bases left in between. CDR3 nucleotides: TGTGCCAGCAGTCCGGGAATGAGCTACGAGCAGTACTTC. Amino acid sequence: CASSPGMSYEQYF.

The chain carries TRBV5-5 and TRBJ1-2; D remains unclear. Trimming took off 3 bases at V and 0 bases at J, with 15 bases between the two ends. The CDR3 covers 16 residues. The germline CDR1 and CDR2 sequences are SGHKS and YYEKEE (reference sequence). The CDR3, as DNA: TGTGCCAGCAGCTATTTAACCCAGAGCACTAACTATGGCTACACCTTC. Protein: CASSYLTQSTNYGYTF.

The V and J genes are TRBV27 and TRBJ1-5, with 7 bases matching TRBD1. The germline V gene has CDR1 MNHEY and CDR2 SMNVEV (reference sequence). This CDR3 contains 19 residues. The trim removed 2 bases at V and 2 bases at J, leaving 15 bases unmatched. CDR3: CASSLLPPRGGLGNQPQHF. The CDR3 DNA is TGTGCCAGCAGTTTACTCCCGCCCAGGGGGGGTTTAGGCAATCAGCCCCAGCATTTT.

The chain uses TRBV15 and TRBJ2-7, with 15 bases that match TRBD2. V lost 4 bases to trimming and J lost 3 bases; unmatched junction nucleotides: 4. The CDR3 is 16 residues long. The germline V gene has CDR1 LNHNV and CDR2 YYDKDF (reference sequence). The CDR3 nucleotides read TGTGCCACCAGCAAGGGACTAGCGGGGGGTGGCTACGAGCAGTACTTC. It encodes CATSKGLAGGGYEQYF.

This clone appeared once. The V call is TRBV5-1, the J call TRBJ2-7; 7 nucleotides align to TRBD2. The ends lost 4 bases at V and 7 bases at J; junction bases unmatched: 11. Germline-derived CDR1 and CDR2 are SGHRS and YFSETQ. This CDR3 spans 14 amino acids. The CDR3 coding sequence is TGCGCCAGCAGCCTGGGGGGGACTCCCCGAGAGCAGTACTTC. Translating gives CASSLGGTPREQYF.

CDR3 in amino acids: CASAGTSGSLVELFF. In nucleotides, the CDR3 is TGTGCCAGCGCCGGGACTAGCGGGAGCCTCGTGGAGCTGTTTTTT. V is TRBV18 and J is TRBJ2-2, with 14 bases identical to TRBD2. J lost 10 bases, V lost 8 bases, and 9 bases had no gene match. CDR3 length equals 15 residues. The germline V gene has CDR1 KGHSH and CDR2 LQKENI. Together with reference TRBV18 and TRBJ2-2, the CDR3 gives the full variable domain: NAGVMQNPRHLVRRRGQEARLRCSPMKGHSHVYWYRQLPEEGLKFMVYLQKENIIDESGMPKERFSAEFPKEGPSILRIQQVVRGDSAAYFCASAGTSGSLVELFFGEGSRLTVL.

The CDR3 nucleotides are TGTGCCAGCAGCTTGGCGAGGGTAGAAGCTTTCTTT. Its protein product is CASSLARVEAFF. This chain uses TRBV5-8 with TRBJ1-1, with D hard to call. Trimming stripped 0 bases from V and 8 bases from J, with 8 bases between. The CDR3 consists of 12 residues. Germline CDR1 SGHTS, CDR2 YDEGEE.

The chain uses TRBV5-1 and TRBJ2-1; the match to TRBD2 covers 7 bases. Germline trimming cut 0 bases from V and 5 bases from J; bases unmatched to any gene: 8. CDR3 length: 16 residues. Looked up from germline, CDR1 is SGHRS and CDR2 is YFSETQ. This CDR3 reads CASSLGRLAENNEQFF. The CDR3 DNA reads as TGCGCCAGCAGCTTGGGGAGGCTAGCGGAAAACAATGAGCAGTTCTTC. The variable domain in full, with the rest retrieved from reference TRBV5-1 and TRBJ2-1, is KAGVTQTPRYLIKTRGQQVTLSCSPISGHRSVSWYQQTPGQGLQFLFEYFSETQRNKGNFPGRFSGRQFSNSRSEMNVSTLELGDSALYLCASSLGRLAENNEQFFGPGTRLTVL.